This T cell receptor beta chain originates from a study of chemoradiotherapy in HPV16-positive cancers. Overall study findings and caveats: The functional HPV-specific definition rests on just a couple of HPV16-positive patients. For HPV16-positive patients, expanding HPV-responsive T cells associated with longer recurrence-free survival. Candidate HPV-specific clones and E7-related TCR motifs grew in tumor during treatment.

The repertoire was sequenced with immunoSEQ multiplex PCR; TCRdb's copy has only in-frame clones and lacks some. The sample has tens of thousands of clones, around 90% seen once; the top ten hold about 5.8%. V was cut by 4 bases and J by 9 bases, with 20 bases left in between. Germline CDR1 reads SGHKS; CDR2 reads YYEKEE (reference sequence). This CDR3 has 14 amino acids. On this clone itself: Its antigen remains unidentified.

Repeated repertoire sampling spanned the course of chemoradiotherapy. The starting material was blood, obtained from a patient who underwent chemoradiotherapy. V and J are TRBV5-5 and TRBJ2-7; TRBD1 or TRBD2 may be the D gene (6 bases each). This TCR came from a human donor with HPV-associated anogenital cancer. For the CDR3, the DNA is TGTGCCAGCAGCACTTCGTACGGGGGCTTATGGCAGTACGTC. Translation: CASSTSYGGLWQYV.